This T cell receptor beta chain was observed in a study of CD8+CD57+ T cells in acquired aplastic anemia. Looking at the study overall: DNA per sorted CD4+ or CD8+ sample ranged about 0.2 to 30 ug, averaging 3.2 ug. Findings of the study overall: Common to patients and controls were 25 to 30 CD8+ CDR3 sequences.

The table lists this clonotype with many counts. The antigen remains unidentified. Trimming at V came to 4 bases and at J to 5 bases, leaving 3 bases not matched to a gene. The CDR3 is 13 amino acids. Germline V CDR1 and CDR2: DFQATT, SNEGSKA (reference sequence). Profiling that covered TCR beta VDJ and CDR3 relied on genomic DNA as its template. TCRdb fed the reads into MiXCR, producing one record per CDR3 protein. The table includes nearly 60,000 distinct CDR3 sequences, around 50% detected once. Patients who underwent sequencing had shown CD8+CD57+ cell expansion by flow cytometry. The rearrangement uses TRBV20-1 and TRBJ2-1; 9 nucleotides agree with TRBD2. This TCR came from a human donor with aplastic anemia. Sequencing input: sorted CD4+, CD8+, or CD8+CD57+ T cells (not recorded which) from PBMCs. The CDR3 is CSATSGENNEQFF. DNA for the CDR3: TGCAGTGCTACTAGCGGGGAAAACAATGAGCAGTTCTTC.